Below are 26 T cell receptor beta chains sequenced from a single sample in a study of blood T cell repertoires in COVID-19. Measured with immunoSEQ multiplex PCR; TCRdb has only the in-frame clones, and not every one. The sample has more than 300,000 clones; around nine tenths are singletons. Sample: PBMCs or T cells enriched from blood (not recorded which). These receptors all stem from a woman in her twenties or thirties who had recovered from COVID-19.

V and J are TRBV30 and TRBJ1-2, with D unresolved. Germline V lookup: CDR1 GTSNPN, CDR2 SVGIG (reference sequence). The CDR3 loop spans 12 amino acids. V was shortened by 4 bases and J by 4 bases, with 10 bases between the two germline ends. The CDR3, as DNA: TGTGCCTGGAAGGAAGGGAGCTATGGCTACACCTTC. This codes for CAWKEGSYGYTF.

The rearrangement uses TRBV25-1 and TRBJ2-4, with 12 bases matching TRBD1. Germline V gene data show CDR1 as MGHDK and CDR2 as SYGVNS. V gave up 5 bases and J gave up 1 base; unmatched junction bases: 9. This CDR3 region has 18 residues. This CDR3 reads CASSSRDRGPRAKNIQYF. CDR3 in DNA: TGTGCCAGCAGTTCCCGGGACAGGGGGCCAAGGGCCAAAAACATTCAGTACTTC.

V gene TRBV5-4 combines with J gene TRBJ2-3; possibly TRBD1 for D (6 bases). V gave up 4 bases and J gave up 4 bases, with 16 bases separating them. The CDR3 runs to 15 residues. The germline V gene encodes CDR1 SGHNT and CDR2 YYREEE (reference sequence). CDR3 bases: TGTGCCAGCAGCAATACACAGGGCGCGGCAGATACGCAGTATTTT. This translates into CASSNTQGAADTQYF.

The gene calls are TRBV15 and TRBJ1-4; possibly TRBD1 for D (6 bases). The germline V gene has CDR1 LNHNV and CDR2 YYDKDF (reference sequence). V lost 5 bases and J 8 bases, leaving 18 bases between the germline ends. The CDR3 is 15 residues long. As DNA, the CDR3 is TGTGCCACCAGCCCCCGGGCCGGTGGGGGCGAAAAACTGTTTTTT. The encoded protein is CATSPRAGGGEKLFF.

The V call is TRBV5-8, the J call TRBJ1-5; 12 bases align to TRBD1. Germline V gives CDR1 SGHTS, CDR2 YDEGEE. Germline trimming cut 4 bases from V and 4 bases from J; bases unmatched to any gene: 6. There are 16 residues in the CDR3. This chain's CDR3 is CASSPGQGARNQPQHF. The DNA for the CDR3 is TGTGCCAGCAGCCCGGGACAGGGGGCTAGGAATCAGCCCCAGCATTTT.

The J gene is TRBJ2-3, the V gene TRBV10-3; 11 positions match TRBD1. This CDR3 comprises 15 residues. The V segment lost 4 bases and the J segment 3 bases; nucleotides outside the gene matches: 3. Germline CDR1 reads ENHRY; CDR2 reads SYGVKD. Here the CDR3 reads CAISAGQGATDTQYF. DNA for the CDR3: TGTGCCATCAGTGCAGGACAGGGGGCTACAGATACGCAGTATTTT.

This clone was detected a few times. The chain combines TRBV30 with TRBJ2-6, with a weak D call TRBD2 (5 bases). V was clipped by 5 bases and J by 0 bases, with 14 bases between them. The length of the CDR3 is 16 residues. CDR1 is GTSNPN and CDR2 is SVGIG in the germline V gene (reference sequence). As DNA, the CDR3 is TGTGCCTGGTCCCCCGCGGGCCTCTCTGGGGCCAACGTCCTGACTTTC. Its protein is CAWSPAGLSGANVLTF.

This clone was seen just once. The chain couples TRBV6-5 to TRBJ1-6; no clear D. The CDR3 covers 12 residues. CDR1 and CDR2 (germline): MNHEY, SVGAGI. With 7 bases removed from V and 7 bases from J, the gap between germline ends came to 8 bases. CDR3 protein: CASTSGNSPLHF. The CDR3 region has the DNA TGTGCCAGCACCAGCGGGAATTCACCCCTCCACTTT.

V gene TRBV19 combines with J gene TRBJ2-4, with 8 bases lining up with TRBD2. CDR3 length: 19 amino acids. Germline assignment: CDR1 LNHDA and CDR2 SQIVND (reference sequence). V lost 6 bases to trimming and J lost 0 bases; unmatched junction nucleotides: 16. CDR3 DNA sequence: TGTGCCAGTAGGGAGGTAGCGGGGATTTCAGCCCTAGCCAAAAACATTCAGTACTTC. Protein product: CASREVAGISALAKNIQYF.

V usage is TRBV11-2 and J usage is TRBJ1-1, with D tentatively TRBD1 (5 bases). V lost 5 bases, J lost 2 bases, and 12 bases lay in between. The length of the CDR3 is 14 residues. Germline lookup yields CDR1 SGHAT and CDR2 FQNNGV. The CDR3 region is CASSRGGSNTEAFF. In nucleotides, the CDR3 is TGTGCCAGCAGCCGCGGGGGGTCCAACACTGAAGCTTTCTTT.

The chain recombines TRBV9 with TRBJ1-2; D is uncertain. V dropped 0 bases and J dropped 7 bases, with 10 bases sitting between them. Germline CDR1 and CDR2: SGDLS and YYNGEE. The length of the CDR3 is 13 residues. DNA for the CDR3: TGTGCCAGCAGCGTAGTTTTAACCGGTGGCTACACCTTC. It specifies CASSVVLTGGYTF.

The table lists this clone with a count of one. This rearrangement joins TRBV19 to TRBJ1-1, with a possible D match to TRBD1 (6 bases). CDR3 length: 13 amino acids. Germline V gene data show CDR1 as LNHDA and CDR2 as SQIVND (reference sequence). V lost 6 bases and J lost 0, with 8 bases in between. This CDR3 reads CASRQGMNTEAFF. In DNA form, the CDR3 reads TGTGCCAGTAGGCAGGGGATGAACACTGAAGCTTTCTTT.

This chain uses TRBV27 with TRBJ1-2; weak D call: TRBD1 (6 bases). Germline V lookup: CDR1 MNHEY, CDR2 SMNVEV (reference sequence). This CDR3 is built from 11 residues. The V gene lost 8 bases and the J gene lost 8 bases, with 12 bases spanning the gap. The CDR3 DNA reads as TGTGCCAGCGGTCAGGGGACGGGCTACACCTTC. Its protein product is CASGQGTGYTF.

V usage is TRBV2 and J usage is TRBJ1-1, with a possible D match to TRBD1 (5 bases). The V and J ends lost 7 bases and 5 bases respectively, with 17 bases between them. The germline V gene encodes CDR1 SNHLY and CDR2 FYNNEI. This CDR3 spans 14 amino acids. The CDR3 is CASKGDSPRTEAFF. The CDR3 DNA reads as TGTGCCAGCAAAGGCGACAGCCCTAGGACTGAAGCTTTCTTT.

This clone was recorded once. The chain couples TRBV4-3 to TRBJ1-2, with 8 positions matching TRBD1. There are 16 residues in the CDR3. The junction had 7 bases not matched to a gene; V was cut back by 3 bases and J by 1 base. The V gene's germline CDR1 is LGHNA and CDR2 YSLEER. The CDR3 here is CASSHTGQGGNYGYTF. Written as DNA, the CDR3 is TGCGCCAGCAGCCACACCGGACAGGGAGGTAACTATGGCTACACCTTC.

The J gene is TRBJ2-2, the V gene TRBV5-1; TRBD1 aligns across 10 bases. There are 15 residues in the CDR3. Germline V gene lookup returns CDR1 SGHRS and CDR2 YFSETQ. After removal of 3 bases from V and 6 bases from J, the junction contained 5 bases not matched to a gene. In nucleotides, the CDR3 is TGCGCCAGCAGCTCGGGACAGGGGATGGCCGGGGAGCTGTTTTTT. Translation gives CASSSGQGMAGELFF.

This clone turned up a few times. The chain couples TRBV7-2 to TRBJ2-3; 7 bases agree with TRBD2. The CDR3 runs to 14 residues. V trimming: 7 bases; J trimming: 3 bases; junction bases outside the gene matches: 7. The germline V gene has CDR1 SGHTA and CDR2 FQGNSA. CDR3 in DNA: TGTGCCAGCACCACCGGGGGGAGGACAGATACGCAGTATTTT. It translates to CASTTGGRTDTQYF.

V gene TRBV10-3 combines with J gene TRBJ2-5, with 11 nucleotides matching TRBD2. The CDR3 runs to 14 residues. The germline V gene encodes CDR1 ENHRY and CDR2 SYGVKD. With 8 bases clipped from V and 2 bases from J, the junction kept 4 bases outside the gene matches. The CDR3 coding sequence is TGTGCCATCTCCCCTAGCGGGGGGCAAGAGACCCAGTACTTC. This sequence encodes CAISPSGGQETQYF.

The CDR3: CASSPAGNTGAQYF. The CDR3 DNA reads as TGTGCCAGCAGCCCAGCGGGGAACACTGGGGCCCAGTACTTC. The V gene is TRBV9, the J gene TRBJ2-5; 7 bases are shared with TRBD2. Germline CDR1 and CDR2: SGDLS and YYNGEE. Trimming took 4 bases from V and 9 from J; bases not matched to a gene: 12. The CDR3 is 14 amino acids.

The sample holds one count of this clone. The CDR3 sequence is CASSQGQGEAQPQHF. The CDR3 DNA reads as TGTGCCAGCAGCCAAGGACAGGGTGAGGCTCAGCCCCAGCATTTT. This chain connects TRBV3-1 (or the pseudogene TRBV3-2) to TRBJ1-5; TRBD1 aligns across 7 bases. The CDR3 consists of 15 residues. Trimming took 1 base from V and 6 from J; bases not matched to a gene: 6. The V gene's germline CDR1 is LGHDT and CDR2 YNNKEL (reference sequence).

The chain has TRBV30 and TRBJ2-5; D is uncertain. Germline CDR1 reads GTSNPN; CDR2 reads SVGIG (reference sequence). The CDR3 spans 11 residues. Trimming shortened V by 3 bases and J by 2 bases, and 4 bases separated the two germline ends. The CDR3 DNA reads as TGTGCCTGGAGCCCACAAGAGACCCAGTACTTC. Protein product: CAWSPQETQYF.

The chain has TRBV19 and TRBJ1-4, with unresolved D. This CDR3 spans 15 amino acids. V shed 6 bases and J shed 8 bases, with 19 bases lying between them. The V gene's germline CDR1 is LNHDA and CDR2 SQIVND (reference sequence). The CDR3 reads CASSSGPGRREKLFF. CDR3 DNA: TGTGCCAGTAGCTCTGGCCCGGGGAGGAGAGAAAAACTGTTTTTT.

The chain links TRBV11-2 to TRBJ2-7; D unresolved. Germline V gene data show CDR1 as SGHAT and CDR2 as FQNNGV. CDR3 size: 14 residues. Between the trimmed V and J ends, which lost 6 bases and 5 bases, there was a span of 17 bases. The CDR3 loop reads CASRKAESGDEQYF. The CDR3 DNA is TGTGCCAGCAGAAAGGCAGAATCAGGCGACGAGCAGTACTTC.

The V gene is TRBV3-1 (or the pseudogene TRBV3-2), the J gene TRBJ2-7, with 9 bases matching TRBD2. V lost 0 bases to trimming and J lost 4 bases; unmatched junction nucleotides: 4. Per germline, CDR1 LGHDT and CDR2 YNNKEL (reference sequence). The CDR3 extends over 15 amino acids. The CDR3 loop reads CASSQDLAGAYEQYF. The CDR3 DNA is TGTGCCAGCAGCCAAGATTTAGCGGGGGCTTACGAGCAGTACTTC.

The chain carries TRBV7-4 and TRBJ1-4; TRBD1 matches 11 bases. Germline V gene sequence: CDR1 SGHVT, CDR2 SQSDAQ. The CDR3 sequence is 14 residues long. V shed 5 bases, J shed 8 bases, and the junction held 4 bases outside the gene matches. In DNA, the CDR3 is TGTGCCAGCAGCAAGGGACAGGGGGTGGAAAAACTGTTTTTT. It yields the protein CASSKGQGVEKLFF.

In nucleotides, the CDR3 is TGTGCCAGCAGTTACCGACATGTGAACACCGGGGAGCTGTTTTTT. Its translation is CASSYRHVNTGELFF. The chain joins TRBV6-5 to TRBJ2-2; unclear D gene. The ends were cut back, 2 bases at V and 1 base at J, with 8 bases in the middle. This CDR3 region has 15 residues. Per germline, CDR1 MNHEY and CDR2 SVGAGI.